This is a list of T cell receptor beta chains from one sample in a study of T cells in Graves' hyperthyroidism and ophthalmopathy. MiXCR, run by TCRdb on the multiplex PCR reads, gives a single entry per CDR3 protein. This sample carries around 600,000 distinct CDR3 sequences, 14% of them seen once, and the ten largest clones take 6.5% to 9%. The sample was blood. Receptor source: a woman aged 18-29 years with Graves' ophthalmopathy. CDR3s include the opening cysteine and the closing phenylalanine or tryptophan. The D gene is left open where the match is weak. Not every row has a clone size; where given, it reads once, few, many or a size class.

V	J	size	D	CDR3	DNA
TRBV27	TRBJ2-3	many	TRBD2	CASSLSGTSRGTQYF	TGTGCCAGCAGTTTATCCGGGACTAGCCGGGGTACGCAGTATTTT
TRBV4-1	TRBJ2-5	many	TRBD1	CASSQGDRQGETQYF	TGCGCCAGCAGCCAAGGTGATCGACAGGGAGAGACCCAGTACTTC
TRBV2	TRBJ2-5	NA	NA	CASTPLQNQETQYF	TGTGCCAGCACTCCACTCCAGAACCAAGAGACCCAGTACTTC
TRBV15	TRBJ1-1	NA	TRBD1	CATRHRGPMNTEAFF	TGTGCCACCCGTCACAGGGGGCCCATGAACACTGAAGCTTTCTTT
TRBV28	TRBJ1-1	many	NA	CASSVSGTGAFF	TGTGCCAGCAGTGTATCGGGAACAGGAGCTTTCTTT
TRBV4-2	TRBJ2-7	few	TRBD2	CASSQSAGVYDEQYF	TGTGCCAGCAGCCAGTCAGCGGGAGTTTATGACGAGCAGTACTTC
TRBV4-1	TRBJ1-2	once	NA	CASSQEGGIYGYTF	TGCGCCAGCAGCCAAGAAGGAGGGATCTATGGCTACACCTTC
TRBV11-2	TRBJ2-7	NA	TRBD1	CASSFALPRDRGAYGQYF	TGTGCCAGCAGCTTCGCTCTACCCCGGGACAGGGGAGCCTACGGGCAGTACTTC
TRBV3-1	TRBJ1-2	many	NA	CASSQGGEGTF	TGTGCCAGCAGCCAGGGCGGGGAGGGCACCTTC
TRBV2	TRBJ1-2	many	TRBD1	CATTTGTGLYGYTF	TGTGCCACCACGACCGGGACAGGGCTCTATGGCTACACCTTC
TRBV28	TRBJ1-2	many	TRBD1	CASSFDRVGYTF	TGTGCCAGCAGTTTCGACAGGGTAGGCTACACCTTC
TRBV28	TRBJ1-4	NA	NA	CASSGGLGEKLFF	TGTGCCAGCAGTGGGGGGCTTGGTGAAAAACTGTTTTTT
TRBV9	TRBJ2-7	many	TRBD2	CASSPSSGITYEQYF	TGTGCCAGCAGCCCTTCTAGCGGGATCACCTACGAGCAGTACTTC
TRBV29-1	TRBJ2-7	many	NA	CSVGRDIKGEQYF	TGCAGCGTTGGCCGGGACATTAAGGGAGAGCAGTACTTC
TRBV19	TRBJ2-3	NA	NA	CASSGRVTDTQYF	TGTGCCAGTAGCGGGAGAGTAACAGATACGCAGTATTTT